This is a list of T cell receptor beta chains from one sample in a study of tumor T cells in aggressive B-cell lymphoma. Assay: immunoSEQ multiplex PCR; the TCRdb copy retains only in-frame clones and omits some. The sample has about 9,800 clones; approximately 85% are singletons. The source material was tumor tissue. The receptors stem from an adult with diffuse large B cell lymphoma. The CDR3 runs from the conserved cysteine through the conserved F or W. The D gene is left open where the match is weak. Not all rows give a size; the values are once, few, many and, for expanded clones, a class.

abundance	d_gene	j_gene	v_gene	CDR3nt	CDR3aa
NA	NA	TRBJ1-5	TRBV7-9	TGTGCCAGCAGCTTAGGAGGGCAGTACAATCAGCCCCAGCATTTT	CASSLGGQYNQPQHF
once	TRBD2	TRBJ2-7	TRBV7-9	TGTGCCAGCAGCTATACCGGGACTAGCGGTTACGAGCAGTACTTC	CASSYTGTSGYEQYF
NA	NA	TRBJ2-5	TRBV5-1	TGCGCCAGCAGCTTGGCATGGGGGGGCTTAAATGAGCAGTACTTC	CASSLAWGGLNEQYF
NA	NA	TRBJ1-3	TRBV28	TGTGCCAGCAGGCTTGGAGGGACCCCAAGAAACACCATATATTTT	CASRLGGTPRNTIYF
NA	TRBD2	TRBJ2-2	TRBV9	TGTGCCAGCAGCCCAAGCCGGTTGACTAGCGGGGACACCGGGGAGCTGTTTTTT	CASSPSRLTSGDTGELFF
NA	TRBD2	TRBJ2-5	TRBV14	TGTGCCAGCAGCCTAAGCCTAGCGGGAGGTATGGAGACCCAGTACTTC	CASSLSLAGGMETQYF
once	NA	TRBJ1-2	TRBV15	TGTGCCACCAGCACACTACAGGGCAACTATGGCTACACCTTC	CATSTLQGNYGYTF
NA	NA	TRBJ2-7	TRBV11-2	TGTGCCAGCAGCCCCCCGGCGGGGAGGACCTACGAGCAGTACTTC	CASSPPAGRTYEQYF
NA	NA	TRBJ2-4	TRBV5-4	TGTGCCAGCAGTTCAGCTGGAGGAACCAAAAACATTCAGTACTTC	CASSSAGGTKNIQYF
NA	TRBD1	TRBJ2-3	TRBV7-9	TGTGCCAGCAGTTACGACAGGGGTCCTATCACAGATACGCAGTATTTT	CASSYDRGPITDTQYF
NA	NA	TRBJ2-7	TRBV28	TGTGCCAGCACCTTCACAGGGTACGAGCAGTACTTC	CASTFTGYEQYF
NA	NA	TRBJ2-7	TRBV18	TGTGCCAGCTCACCACTAAGTTTTACAGGGATAAGCGAGCAGTACTTC	CASSPLSFTGISEQYF
NA	NA	TRBJ2-2	TRBV6-5	TGTGCCAGCAGTTCCCCCGGTACGGGGTCCGGGGAGCTGTTTTTT	CASSSPGTGSGELFF
NA	TRBD2	TRBJ2-7	TRBV23-1	TGCGCCAGCAGTCAACTTCAGGGGACTAGCGGGATCTGCGAGCAGTACTTC	CASSQLQGTSGICEQYF
NA	NA	TRBJ2-6	TRBV2	TGTGCCAGCAGCCCACTCGGGGCTGGGGCCAACGTCCTGACTTTC	CASSPLGAGANVLTF
NA	NA	TRBJ2-7	TRBV7-2	TGTGCCAGCAGCTCCCGAGAGACAGGCGCCTACGAGCAGTACTTC	CASSSRETGAYEQYF
NA	NA	TRBJ1-5	TRBV6-6	TGTGCCAGCAGTTACCGGGGTAGCAATCAGCCCCAGCATTTT	CASSYRGSNQPQHF
NA	NA	TRBJ2-1	TRBV2	TGTGCCACGAAACCAAGGGTGACAGGTGATGAGCAGTTCTTC	CATKPRVTGDEQFF
NA	TRBD1	TRBJ1-2	TRBV7-9	TGTGCCAGCAGCGATCGTACAGGGGTCTATGGCTACACCTTC	CASSDRTGVYGYTF
NA	TRBD1	TRBJ1-4	TRBV2	TGTGCCAGCACCCCTAAACAGGGGGCGCTTAATGAAAAACTGTTTTTT	CASTPKQGALNEKLFF
NA	TRBD1	TRBJ1-2	TRBV27	TGTGCCAGCAGTTTCCGGACAGGGCTTGGCTACACCTTC	CASSFRTGLGYTF
once	TRBD2	TRBJ2-2	TRBV5-4	TGTGCCAGCAGCCCTCCGGGACTAGCGTCGACCGGGGAGCTGTTTTTT	CASSPPGLASTGELFF
once	TRBD1	TRBJ2-7	TRBV11-3	TGTGCCAGCAGCTCAGGACAGGGGCAGTACTTC	CASSSGQGQYF
NA	NA	TRBJ1-2	TRBV5-8	TGTGCCAGCAGCGGAGTCAACTATGGCTACACCTTC	CASSGVNYGYTF
NA	TRBD2	TRBJ2-2	TRBV4-1	TGCGCCAGCAGCCGGACTAGCTCCGCTATAAACACCGGGGAGCTGTTTTTT	CASSRTSSAINTGELFF
NA	TRBD2	TRBJ2-1	TRBV7-9	TGTGCCAGCAGCCCAGCTAGCGGGAGGTACAATGAGCAGTTCTTC	CASSPASGRYNEQFF
NA	NA	TRBJ2-1	TRBV2	TGTGCCAGCAGTGAACGGCTAGCGAACAATGAGCAGTTCTTC	CASSERLANNEQFF
NA	TRBD2	TRBJ2-1	TRBV9	TGTGCCAGCAGCGAGCCTCGGGGGGCGGGAGGGGCGAGCTCCTACAATGAGCAGTTCTTC	CASSEPRGAGGASSYNEQFF
NA	NA	TRBJ1-4	TRBV11-3	TGTGCCAGCAGCTCCCTACAGGGATCTAATGAAAAACTGTTTTTT	CASSSLQGSNEKLFF
NA	NA	TRBJ1-2	TRBV28	TGTGCCAGCAGTTTAGGGGGGAGGGCTTCCTATGGCTACACCTTC	CASSLGGRASYGYTF
few	NA	TRBJ1-5	TRBV7-9	TGTGCCAGCAGCTTCGGGAATCAGCCCCAGCATTTT	CASSFGNQPQHF
NA	NA	TRBJ1-4	TRBV28	TGTGCCAGCAGTTCCCCAGGGGAAGGAGTCGGAAAACTGTTTTTT	CASSSPGEGVGKLFF
NA	NA	TRBJ2-1	TRBV7-9	TGTGCCAGCAGCTTGTTTTCCCAGGAGCAGTTCTTC	CASSLFSQEQFF
NA	NA	TRBJ2-5	TRBV7-9	TGTGCCAGCAGCCACGGTGGAGGGCAAGAGACCCAGTACTTC	CASSHGGGQETQYF
NA	NA	TRBJ1-5	TRBV11-2	TGTGCCAGCAGCTTAGCAGCGGATCAGCCCCAGCATTTT	CASSLAADQPQHF
once	NA	TRBJ2-1	TRBV5-1	TGCGCCAGCAGCCTTCAGTACACTGAGCAGTTCTTC	CASSLQYTEQFF
NA	NA	TRBJ2-7	TRBV2	TGTGCCAGCAAGGACAGTCGAGTCGAGCAGTACTTC	CASKDSRVEQYF
NA	TRBD2	TRBJ2-2	TRBV7-2	TGTGCCAGCAGCTTACTAGCGGGAGGAGGGACCGGGGAGCTGTTTTTT	CASSLLAGGGTGELFF
NA	TRBD1	TRBJ2-7	TRBV27	TGTGCCAGCAGTTCACGACAGGGGTGGCCTACCTACGAGCAGTACTTC	CASSSRQGWPTYEQYF
NA	NA	TRBJ2-1	TRBV9	TGTGCCAGCAGCGTCAGTGAGCAGTTCTTC	CASSVSEQFF
NA	TRBD2	TRBJ2-5	TRBV7-2	TGTGCCAGCAGCTTTGGACTAGCAGAGACCCAGTACTTC	CASSFGLAETQYF
NA	NA	TRBJ2-1	TRBV6-4	TGTGCCAGCAGTAAAAAACGGGGTGAGCAGTTCTTC	CASSKKRGEQFF
NA	TRBD1	TRBJ2-7	TRBV29-1	TGCAGCGTTGAGGGCCCCAGGGGGCTGAGCTCCTACGAGCAGTACTTC	CSVEGPRGLSSYEQYF
NA	NA	TRBJ1-6	TRBV28	TGTGCCAGCAGTTTACCCGGGGGATCGAGAAATTCACCCCTCCACTTT	CASSLPGGSRNSPLHF
few	TRBD1	TRBJ1-1	TRBV18	TGTGCCAGCTCCCCGGGACAGGGGGGACTTGGAGCTTTCTTT	CASSPGQGGLGAFF
NA	NA	TRBJ1-4	TRBV2	TGTGCCAGCAGGGGTGGAGGGGTAGTTAAACTGTTTTTT	CASRGGGVVKLFF
NA	TRBD1	TRBJ2-1	TRBV30	TGTGCCTGGATGGGACAGGGAGGTCGGGAGCAGTTCTTC	CAWMGQGGREQFF
NA	NA	TRBJ1-5	TRBV29-1	TGCAGCGCAAGTGGGGGCACGGGTCAGCCCCAGCATTTT	CSASGGTGQPQHF
NA	NA	TRBJ1-5	TRBV7-2	TGTGCCAGCAGGAGTGGGGTCGGAGGGCCCCAGCATTTT	CASRSGVGGPQHF
NA	NA	TRBJ1-1	TRBV25-1	TGTGCCAGCAGTGAGGGGAGGCGTGAAGCTTTCTTT	CASSEGRREAFF
NA	TRBD1	TRBJ2-2	TRBV18	TGTGCCAGCTCACCACCCCCTAGAGGGACAGGGCTCGGGGAGCTGTTTTTT	CASSPPPRGTGLGELFF
NA	NA	TRBJ1-1	TRBV15	TGTGCCACCAGCAGAGATGCGGGGAGGGGGGGCACTGAAGCTTTCTTT	CATSRDAGRGGTEAFF
NA	NA	TRBJ2-7	TRBV19	TGTGCCAGTAGTTACAGGGCCTCAACCGACGAGCAGTACTTC	CASSYRASTDEQYF
NA	NA	TRBJ2-2	TRBV5-1	TGCGCCAGCAGCTTGGACGGCACCGGGGAGCTGTTTTTT	CASSLDGTGELFF
once	TRBD1	TRBJ1-5	TRBV30	TGTGCCTGGAGGGGACAGGGGTATCAGCCCCAGCATTTT	CAWRGQGYQPQHF